The rows below give T cell receptor beta chains drawn from one sample of a study of control samples from healthy donors and cancer patients. Sequencing used immunoSEQ multiplex PCR; TCRdb keeps in-frame clones, though not all of them. The sample includes 150,000 to 200,000 clones, more than 90% of them seen just once. The material sequenced was blood. The receptors shown here come from a man aged 30 to 45 in good health. Both conserved end residues are part of each CDR3. The D gene is left open where the match is weak. A clone size is listed for some rows: how often the clone was seen (once, few, many), or a class if it is expanded.

D	J	size	V	DNA	CDR3
-	TRBJ2-4	-	TRBV28	TGTGCCAGCAGCCTTGGGGACGGTCTAGCCAAAAACATTCAGTACTTC	CASSLGDGLAKNIQYF
-	TRBJ1-4	-	TRBV18	TGTGCCAGCTCACCGGGCAAAGAGAGCGAAAAACTGTTTTTT	CASSPGKESEKLFF
TRBD2	TRBJ2-7	-	TRBV7-8	TGTGCCAGCAGCTTAGGAGGTAGCGGGAGGGCCTACGAGCAGTACTTC	CASSLGGSGRAYEQYF
TRBD1	TRBJ1-1	-	TRBV6-4	TGTGCCAGCAGTGAAGGGACAGGGGCCGCTGAAGCTTTCTTT	CASSEGTGAAEAFF
TRBD1	TRBJ1-1	-	TRBV19	TGTGCCAGTAGCAACAAAGGGAGCTGGACAGGGATGAACACTGAAGCTTTCTTT	CASSNKGSWTGMNTEAFF
TRBD1	TRBJ2-6	-	TRBV11-3	TGTGCCAGCAGCGGGGGACAGGGGGCAGCTGGGGCCAACGTCCTGACTTTC	CASSGGQGAAGANVLTF
-	TRBJ2-3	-	TRBV5-6	TGTGCCAGCAGTGCTACAGGTTCTAGCACAGATACGCAGTATTTT	CASSATGSSTDTQYF
-	TRBJ1-2	few	TRBV20-1	TGCAGTGCTTATGGCTACACCTTC	CSAYGYTF
TRBD2	TRBJ2-7	-	TRBV6-5	TGTGCCAGCAGGGGTAAGTGGGACTACTCCTACGAGCAGTACTTC	CASRGKWDYSYEQYF
TRBD2	TRBJ2-3	-	TRBV24-1	TGTGCCACCAGTGAGTTTACTAGCGGGAGTGGGGATACGCAGTATTTT	CATSEFTSGSGDTQYF
-	TRBJ1-5	-	TRBV6-1	TGTGCCAGCAGTGAAGGTTTTGTGGATCAGCCCCAGCATTTT	CASSEGFVDQPQHF
-	TRBJ2-7	-	TRBV15	TGTGCCACCAGCAGAGATGGCAGGGGGGCATCATCCTACGAGCAGTACTTC	CATSRDGRGASSYEQYF
TRBD1	TRBJ1-3	-	TRBV5-1	TGCGCCAGCAGCTTCCAGGGGGGCTCTGGAAACACCATATATTTT	CASSFQGGSGNTIYF
-	TRBJ1-3	-	TRBV6-6	TGTGCCAGCAGTTACGGTGGAGCCTCTGGAAACACCATATATTTT	CASSYGGASGNTIYF
-	TRBJ2-6	-	TRBV6-4	TGTGCCAGCAGTGACACGACCGGTAGTGGGGCCAACGTCCTGACTTTC	CASSDTTGSGANVLTF
-	TRBJ1-6	-	TRBV5-1	TGCGCCAGCAGGTCTGCGGTAGATGGCCTCCACTTT	CASRSAVDGLHF
-	TRBJ1-1	-	TRBV5-6	TGTGCCAGCAGGCTCGACATGAACACTGAAGCTTTCTTT	CASRLDMNTEAFF
-	TRBJ2-7	-	TRBV28	TGTGCCAGCAGACGATTCGACGGTTCCTACGAGCAGTACTTC	CASRRFDGSYEQYF
-	TRBJ2-5	-	TRBV7-8	TGTGCCAGCAGTGGGGCAGGATACCAAGAGACCCAGTACTTC	CASSGAGYQETQYF
-	TRBJ2-3	once	TRBV11-2	TGTGCCAGCAGCTCTTGGACTGGCACAGATACGCAGTATTTT	CASSSWTGTDTQYF
TRBD1	TRBJ1-1	-	TRBV4-1	TGCGCCAGCAGCCAAGCAGCACAGGGGAGAAGAACTGAAGCTTTCTTT	CASSQAAQGRRTEAFF
-	TRBJ1-4	-	TRBV5-1	TGCGCCAGCAGCCCGATCGGCGAGGCCCATGAAAAACTGTTTTTT	CASSPIGEAHEKLFF
-	TRBJ1-3	few	TRBV6-5	TGTGCCAGCAGAAAGGACAGCTCTGGAAACACCATATATTTT	CASRKDSSGNTIYF
-	TRBJ1-5	-	TRBV4-2	TGTGCCAGCAGCCAAGATGGGCAGTACAATCAGCCCCAGCATTTT	CASSQDGQYNQPQHF
-	TRBJ1-1	-	TRBV2	TGTGCCAGCAGCGAGCGGGGCCGGAACACTGAAGCTTTCTTT	CASSERGRNTEAFF
-	TRBJ2-2	-	TRBV11-2	TGTGCCAGCAGCTTAGACGGGGGATCGACCGGGGAGCTGTTTTTT	CASSLDGGSTGELFF
-	TRBJ2-2	-	TRBV11-3	TGTGCCAGCAGCTCCTTTGGGGGGCCGGGGAACACCGGGGAGCTGTTTTTT	CASSSFGGPGNTGELFF
-	TRBJ1-5	-	TRBV6-1	TGTGCCAGCAGTGACATGGGGGGCAATCAGCCCCAGCATTTT	CASSDMGGNQPQHF
-	TRBJ1-3	-	TRBV3-1/TRBV3-2	TGCGCCAGCAAGGCGGCAGGGCCCTACTCTGGAAACACCATATATTTT	CASKAAGPYSGNTIYF
-	TRBJ2-7	-	TRBV7-9	TGTGCCAGCAGCTCATCTCTGGGACCGGTCTACGAGCAGTACTTC	CASSSSLGPVYEQYF
-	TRBJ1-5	-	TRBV19	TGTGCCAGTAGTCGGCAGGGGAACAATCAGCCCCAGCATTTT	CASSRQGNNQPQHF
TRBD1	TRBJ2-1	-	TRBV5-4	TGTGCCAGCAGTCCCGGGACAGGGGGCTTCCGTGAGCAGTTCTTC	CASSPGTGGFREQFF
-	TRBJ1-5	-	TRBV5-1	TGCGCCAGCAGCTTGGGGGGGTCGAGCAATCAGCCCCAGCATTTT	CASSLGGSSNQPQHF
-	TRBJ2-7	-	TRBV7-2	TGTGCCAGCAGCTTAGAGGTTGCTAGCTACGAGCAGTACTTC	CASSLEVASYEQYF
TRBD1	TRBJ1-6	-	TRBV5-1	TGCGCCAGCGCCCAGGGGGGGGCAGCGGATTCACCCCTCCACTTT	CASAQGGAADSPLHF
-	TRBJ2-7	-	TRBV3-1/TRBV3-2	TGTGCCAGCAGCTACGGACAGTCCTACGAGCAGTACTTC	CASSYGQSYEQYF
-	TRBJ1-3	-	TRBV19	TGTGCCAGTAAAGGCAGTGCCTCCCCTGGAAACACCATATATTTT	CASKGSASPGNTIYF
TRBD1	TRBJ1-5	-	TRBV18	TGTGCCAGCTCACCACCGGGCAGGGGGGGTCAGCCCCAGCATTTT	CASSPPGRGGQPQHF
-	TRBJ2-7	once	TRBV30	TGTGCCGCCAGATGGGAGATCGAGCAGTACTTC	CAARWEIEQYF
-	TRBJ2-7	-	TRBV27	TGTGCCAGCAGTTCCCATGCAGGGACCGACGAGCAGTACTTC	CASSSHAGTDEQYF
TRBD2	TRBJ2-1	-	TRBV5-1	TGCGCCAGCAGCTTGCTAGCGGGAGAGGGTGAGCAGTTCTTC	CASSLLAGEGEQFF
TRBD1	TRBJ1-2	-	TRBV28	TGTGCCAGCAGGGCCAGGTACAGGGGGGGTTATGGCTACACCTTC	CASRARYRGGYGYTF
-	TRBJ1-5	-	TRBV20-1	TGCAGTGCTAGTCCGGGCAGTCCATATCAGCCCCAGCATTTT	CSASPGSPYQPQHF
TRBD2	TRBJ2-1	-	TRBV28	TGTGCCAGCAGTTTAGGGAGGGGTTACAATGAGCAGTTCTTC	CASSLGRGYNEQFF
-	TRBJ1-1	-	TRBV18	TGTGCCAGCTCACTGCAGGGTGTGGGTGAAGCTTTCTTT	CASSLQGVGEAFF
-	TRBJ2-4	-	TRBV4-2	TGTGCCAGCAGCCCAATCGAGGGGGCCAAAAACATTCAGTACTTC	CASSPIEGAKNIQYF
TRBD1	TRBJ1-1	-	TRBV7-9	TGTGCCAGCAGCTTAAGACAGGGGAACACTGAAGCTTTCTTT	CASSLRQGNTEAFF
TRBD1	TRBJ1-1	-	TRBV30	TGTGCCTTACTACAGGGGAAAAACACTGAAGCTTTCTTT	CALLQGKNTEAFF
-	TRBJ1-1	-	TRBV4-3	TGCGCCAGCAGCCAAGAGACGGGGAACACTGAAGCTTTCTTT	CASSQETGNTEAFF
-	TRBJ1-1	-	TRBV20-1	TGCAGTGCTAGTTCTCCCTGGGTTGTGGGGAACACTGAAGCTTTCTTT	CSASSPWVVGNTEAFF
-	TRBJ2-7	once	TRBV28	TGTGCCAGCAGGAAAGGGACTTCCTACGAGCAGTACTTC	CASRKGTSYEQYF
TRBD2	TRBJ2-1	-	TRBV5-6	TGTGCCAGCAGCCCTCTAGCGGGAGGGTCCTACAATGAGCAGTTCTTC	CASSPLAGGSYNEQFF
-	TRBJ1-4	-	TRBV15	TGTGCCACCAGCAGAGACCGGGGCGCTATAAATGAAAAACTGTTTTTT	CATSRDRGAINEKLFF
-	TRBJ1-5	-	TRBV7-2	TGTGCCAGCAGCCCAGACGGCGCCATGGGGCAGCCCCAGCATTTT	CASSPDGAMGQPQHF
TRBD1	TRBJ2-7	once	TRBV3-1/TRBV3-2	TGTGCCAGCAGCCAAATGACAGGGTACCACGAGCAGTACTTC	CASSQMTGYHEQYF
-	TRBJ2-1	once	TRBV5-1	TGCGCCAGCAGCTTGTCCGGGCCTAGCTCCTACAATGAGCAGTTCTTC	CASSLSGPSSYNEQFF